This TCR beta chain is from a study of CD8+ T cells in alopecia areata (dated by TCRdb to 2016 to 2018). Broadly, across the study: The treated patients, all with moderate-to-severe alopecia areata, were enrolled in an open-label pilot trial of oral tofacitinib given at 5 to 10 mg twice daily. TCRbeta CDR3 regions were amplified by immunoSEQ multiplex PCR with 35 Vbeta forward and 13 Jbeta reverse primers. Scalp clonality was compared among normal scalp (n=4), patchy alopecia areata scalp (n=8), and alopecia totalis/universalis scalp (n=8). Human TCRbeta sequencing covered scalp tissue and sorted CD4+ and CD8+ peripheral blood T cells from patchy and totalis/universalis alopecia areata patients and healthy controls. Biopsies were taken from tofacitinib-treated patients at baseline and at 4 and 24 weeks of treatment, and a later scalp biopsy was taken in several of the tofacitinib-treated patients. Disease severity in treated patients was measured with the SALT score, which quantifies the percentage of affected scalp surface area. To study T cell clonal expansion in alopecia areata, the researchers applied high-throughput TCRbeta sequencing to both the C3H/HeJ mouse model and human patients. RNA came from the PAXgene miRNA kit for fixed scalp, the miRNeasy kit for PBMCs, and the RNeasy kit for mouse skin. Patients received tofacitinib for 6 to 18 months and were then followed off drug for 6 months to check for delayed response and recurrence.

Study-wide findings and limitations: Lesional scalp, especially in alopecia totalis/universalis, showed higher clonality and more expanded CD8+ clones than normal scalp, suggesting antigenic drive. With tofacitinib, both scalp clonality and the number of expanded CD8+ clones among the top 100 scalp clones went down significantly. Resident alphabeta T cells in normal human skin are also sequenced, complicating scalp TCR repertoire analysis, unlike mouse skin dominated by gammadelta T cells. Shared TCR sequences between patients were less evident than in mice, which may be partly attributable to HLA diversity in the patient population. During tofacitinib treatment, many expanded lesional clones remained in scalp and blood, and this persistence may partly explain relapse after treatment is stopped. Because the treated cohort was small and had only one nonresponder, larger studies are needed to examine links between baseline CD8+ expansion and response.

A note on this clone: No cognate antigen has been identified for it. No clone much larger than this one lies a single base away; base qualities are absent.

Libraries came from the immunoSEQ multiplex PCR assay. RNA was extracted from all samples and reverse transcribed into cDNA, which served as template for TCR sequencing. SuperScript III was used to make first-strand cDNA, primed with a 2:1 mix of oligo-dT and random hexamers. A synthetic immune receptor repertoire was used to assess amplification bias, and residual bias was removed computationally. From the authors' description of their analysis: After raw reads were preprocessed to remove errors, the CDR3 was defined following IMGT conventions as running from the conserved cysteine to phenylalanine. Clonality was computed by normalizing Shannon entropy by log2 of the number of productive unique TCRs and subtracting the result from 1. Whether each scalp clone was CD4 or CD8 was inferred by checking scalp TCRbeta sequences against the CD4 and CD8 repertoires from sorted blood. As stored in TCRdb, this immuneACCESS dataset retains in-frame rearrangements with V and J assigned. A fraction of the clones does not appear; measured against another copy, unresolved V genes explain less than half of the discrepancy, and the remainder lacks a known reason. V and J calls and clone size are as listed in that table; D and trimming were resolved from the DNA. The sample includes 150,000 to 200,000 clones, with roughly 65% observed a single time. The biggest ten clones account for approximately 0.9% of the sample.

Measured from the cysteine to the phenylalanine, the CDR3 is 14 residues long. The CDR3 DNA has 42 bases and is translated from base 1. In the germline V gene, CDR1 corresponds to SGHDT and CDR2 to YYEEEE. Relative to germline, V is 0 bases shorter and J is 2 bases shorter, with 8 bases between their ends. Reading the label with the study, this specimen's time point is: around 29 days on oral tofacitinib. Taken with the paper, the label for treatment or condition translates to: oral pan-JAK inhibitor, 5-10 mg twice daily. Peripheral blood and lesional scalp punch biopsies were obtained from patients with alopecia areata. After PBMCs were isolated by density centrifugation and stained for CD3, CD4 and CD8, a FACSAria was used to sort CD4+ and CD8+ T cells.

Sample: CD4+ T cells sorted from blood, taken at week 4, from a patient treated with tofacitinib. The receptor's source is a human donor with alopecia areata. The V and J genes are TRBV5-6 and TRBJ1-2, with the D segment identity uncertain. CDR3 protein: CASSLGQANYGYTF. The DNA reads as follows: TGTGCCAGCAGCTTGGGGCAGGCCAACTATGGCTACACCTTC.